A selection of T cell receptor beta chains follows, all from one sample in a study of T-cell reconstitution after alpha-beta-depleted transplantation in children. TCRdb recomputed calls from the PCR reads with MiXCR, one row per CDR3 protein. This table has some 460,000 distinct CDR3 sequences, roughly 15% appearing once. The sample in question was PBMCs, mostly from graft donor cells, obtained 360 days after TCRalphabeta/CD19-depleted stem cell transplant. All receptors come from a boy under three years old who had a stem cell transplant for Wiskott-Aldrich syndrome, so the T cells may come from the graft donor. The CDR3 runs from the conserved cysteine through the conserved F or W.

v_call	cdr3_aa
TRBV12-3/TRBV12-4	CASSVSGGATYEQYF
TRBV7-9	CASSSRARGANVLTF
TRBV4-1	CASSRGLFSSYNEQFF
TRBV25-1	CASRRTGPRVEAFF
TRBV20-1	CSAPGTSFHEQFF
TRBV24-1	CATSDNRDPWGPNTGELFF
TRBV6-6	CASSGPGPETQYF
TRBV5-1	CASSTGTGVGETQYF
TRBV5-1	CASSRDTNTNNEQFF
TRBV12-3/TRBV12-4	CASTLLRTGYSGNTIYF
TRBV3-1	CASSQRVGGRSHTQYF
TRBV12-5	CASGLVISPPAVSEQFF
TRBV27	CASSSRGRGGDTQYF
TRBV5-1	CASRGSAGPGNEQFF
TRBV20-1	CSARFITGDEQYF